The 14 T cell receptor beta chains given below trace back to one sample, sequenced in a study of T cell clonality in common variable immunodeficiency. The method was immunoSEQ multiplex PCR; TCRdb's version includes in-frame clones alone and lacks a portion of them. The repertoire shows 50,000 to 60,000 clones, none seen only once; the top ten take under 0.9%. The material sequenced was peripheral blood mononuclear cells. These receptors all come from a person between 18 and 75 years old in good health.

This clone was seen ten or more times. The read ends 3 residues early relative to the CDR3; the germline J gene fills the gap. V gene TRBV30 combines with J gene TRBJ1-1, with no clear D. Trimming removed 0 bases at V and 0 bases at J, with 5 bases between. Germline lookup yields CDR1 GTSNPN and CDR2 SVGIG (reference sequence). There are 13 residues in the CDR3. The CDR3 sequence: CAWSVGMNTEAFF. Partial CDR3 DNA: TGTGCCTGGAGTGTAGGTATGAACACTGAA.

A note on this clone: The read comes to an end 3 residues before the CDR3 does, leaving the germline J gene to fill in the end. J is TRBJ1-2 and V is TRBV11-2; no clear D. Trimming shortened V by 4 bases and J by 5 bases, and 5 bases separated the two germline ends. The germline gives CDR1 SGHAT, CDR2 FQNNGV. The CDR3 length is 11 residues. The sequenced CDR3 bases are TGTGCCAGCAGCTCCGTGTATGGC. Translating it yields CASSSVYG. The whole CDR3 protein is CASSSVYGYTF.

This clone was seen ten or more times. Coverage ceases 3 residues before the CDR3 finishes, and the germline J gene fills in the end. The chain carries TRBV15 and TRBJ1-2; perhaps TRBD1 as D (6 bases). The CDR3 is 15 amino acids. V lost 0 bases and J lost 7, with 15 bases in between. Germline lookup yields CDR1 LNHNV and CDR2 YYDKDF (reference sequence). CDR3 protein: CATSRDGVGQSGYTF. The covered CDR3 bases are TGTGCCACCAGCAGAGATGGGGTAGGACAGAGTGGC.

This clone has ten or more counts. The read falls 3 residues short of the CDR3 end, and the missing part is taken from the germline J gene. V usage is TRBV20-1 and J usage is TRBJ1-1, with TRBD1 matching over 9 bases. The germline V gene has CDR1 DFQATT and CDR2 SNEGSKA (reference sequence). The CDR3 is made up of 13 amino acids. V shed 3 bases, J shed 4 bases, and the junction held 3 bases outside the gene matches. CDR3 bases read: TGCAGTGCTAGGGGACAGGGAGGCACTGAA. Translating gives CSARGQGGTE. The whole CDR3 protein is CSARGQGGTEAFF.

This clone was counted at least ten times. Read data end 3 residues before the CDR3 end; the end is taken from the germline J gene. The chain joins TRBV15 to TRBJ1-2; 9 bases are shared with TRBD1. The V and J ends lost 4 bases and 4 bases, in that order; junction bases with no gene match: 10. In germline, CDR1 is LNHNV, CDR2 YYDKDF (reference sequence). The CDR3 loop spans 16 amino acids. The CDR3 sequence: CATSTSQGAPIYGYTF. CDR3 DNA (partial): TGTGCCACCAGCACATCACAGGGGGCGCCGATCTATGGC.

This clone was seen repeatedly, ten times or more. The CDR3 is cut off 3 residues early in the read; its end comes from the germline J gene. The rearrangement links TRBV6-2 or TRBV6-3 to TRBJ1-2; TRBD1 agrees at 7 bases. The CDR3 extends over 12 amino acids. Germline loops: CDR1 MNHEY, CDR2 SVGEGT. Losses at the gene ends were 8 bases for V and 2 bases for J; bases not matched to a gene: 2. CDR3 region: CASEGANYGYTF. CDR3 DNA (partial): TGTGCCAGCGAGGGGGCCAACTATGGC.

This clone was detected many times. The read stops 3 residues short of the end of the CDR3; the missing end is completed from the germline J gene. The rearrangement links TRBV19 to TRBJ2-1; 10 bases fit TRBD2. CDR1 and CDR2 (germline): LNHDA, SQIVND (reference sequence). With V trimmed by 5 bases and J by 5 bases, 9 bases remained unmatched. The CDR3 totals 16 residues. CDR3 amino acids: CASSLQSGGANNEQFF. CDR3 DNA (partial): TGTGCCAGTAGTCTTCAGAGCGGGGGGGCCAACAATGAG.

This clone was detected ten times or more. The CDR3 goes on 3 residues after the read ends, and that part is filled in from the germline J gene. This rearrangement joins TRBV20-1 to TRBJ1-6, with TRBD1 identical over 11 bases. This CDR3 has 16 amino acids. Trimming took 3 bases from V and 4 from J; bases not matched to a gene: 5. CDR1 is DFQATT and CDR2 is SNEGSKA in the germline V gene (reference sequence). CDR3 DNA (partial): TGCAGTGCTAGCGGGGGACAGGGGGAGTATAATTCACCC. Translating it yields CSASGGQGEYNSP. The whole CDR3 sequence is CSASGGQGEYNSPLHF.

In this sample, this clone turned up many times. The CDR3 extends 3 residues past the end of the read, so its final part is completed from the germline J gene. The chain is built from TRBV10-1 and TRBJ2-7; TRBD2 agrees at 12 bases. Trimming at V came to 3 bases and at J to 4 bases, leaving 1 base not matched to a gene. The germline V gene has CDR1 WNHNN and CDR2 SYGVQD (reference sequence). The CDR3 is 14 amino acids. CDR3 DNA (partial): TGCGCCAGCAGTGAACTAGCGGGAGGTTACGAG. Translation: CASSELAGGYE. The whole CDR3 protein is CASSELAGGYEQYF.

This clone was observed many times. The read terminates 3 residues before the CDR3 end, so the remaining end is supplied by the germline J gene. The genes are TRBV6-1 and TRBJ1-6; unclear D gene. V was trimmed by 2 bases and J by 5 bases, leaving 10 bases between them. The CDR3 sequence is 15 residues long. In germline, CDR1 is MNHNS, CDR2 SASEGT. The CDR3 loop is CASSEIGGDNSPLHF. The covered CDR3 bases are TGTGCCAGCAGTGAAATTGGCGGGGATAATTCACCC.

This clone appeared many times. CDR3 sequence reads: CVGTGANYGYTF. Incomplete CDR3 DNA: TGTGTTGGGACAGGAGCTAACTATGGC. V usage is TRBV2 and J usage is TRBJ1-2; 8 bases are a match to TRBD1. The sequence runs out 3 residues before the end of the CDR3; the remainder is reconstructed from the germline J gene. The CDR3 contains 12 residues. CDR1 and CDR2 from the germline V gene are SNHLY and FYNNEI.

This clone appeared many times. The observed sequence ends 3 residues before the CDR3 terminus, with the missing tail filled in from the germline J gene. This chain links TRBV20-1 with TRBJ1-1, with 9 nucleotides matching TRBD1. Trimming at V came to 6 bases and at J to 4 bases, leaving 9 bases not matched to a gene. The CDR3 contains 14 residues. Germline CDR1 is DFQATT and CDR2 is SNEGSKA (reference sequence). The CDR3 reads CSAELPGQGTEAFF. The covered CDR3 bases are TGCAGTGCCGAACTCCCGGGACAGGGCACTGAA.

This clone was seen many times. The part of the CDR3 DNA that was read is TGTGCCAGCTCACCACAGGACGGACAAAGGGAC. Residues: CASSPQDGQRD. The full CDR3 protein is CASSPQDGQRDYTF. This sequence joins TRBV18 and TRBJ1-2; TRBD1 might be the D (5 bases). The read comes to an end 3 residues before the CDR3 does, leaving the germline J gene to fill in the end. The germline V gene has CDR1 KGHSH and CDR2 LQKENI. This CDR3 contains 14 residues.

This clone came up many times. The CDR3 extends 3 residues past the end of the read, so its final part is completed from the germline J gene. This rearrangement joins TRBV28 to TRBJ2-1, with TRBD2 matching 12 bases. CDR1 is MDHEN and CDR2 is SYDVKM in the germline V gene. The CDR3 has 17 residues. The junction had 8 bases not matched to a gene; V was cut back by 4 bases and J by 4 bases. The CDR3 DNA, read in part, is TGTGCCAGCAGTTCCCGGACTAGCGGGATCTGGTACAATGAG. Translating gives CASSSRTSGIWYNE. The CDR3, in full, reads CASSSRTSGIWYNEQFF.